The sequence of this T cell receptor beta chain was determined in a study of T-cell memory formation after mild COVID-19. Study in general: For the most part, TCR clusters were specific to one donor.

Concerning this clonotype: The target antigen is unknown.

This CDR3 is 13 amino acids long. From germline, CDR1 is SGHTA and CDR2 FQGTGA. The germline V and J ends were trimmed by 0 bases and 7 bases, with 7 bases remaining between them. TCRdb itself ran the 5' RACE reads through MiXCR, one entry per CDR3 protein. The sample has some 40,000 distinct CDR3 sequences, less than 9.5% seen once. General study results and limits: While clones contracting from day 15 to 85 were balanced between CD4 and CD8, later expanders leaned CD4+.

The gene calls are TRBV7-3 and TRBJ2-1; no clear D gene. This sequence was found in an adult woman who had mild COVID-19 (a few samples of this study predate the infection). Cell type and time point are not known. The sample taken for sequencing was PBMCs or a T cell subset sorted from them (not recorded which). The DNA for the CDR3 is TGTGCCAGCAGCTTAACTTACGGAAATGAGCAGTTCTTC. Its protein product is CASSLTYGNEQFF. Using reference TRBV7-3 and TRBJ2-1 for the parts outside the CDR3, the full variable domain is GAGVSQTPSNKVTEKGKYVELRCDPISGHTALYWYRQSLGQGPEFLIYFQGTGAADDSGLPNDRFFAVRPEGSVSTLKIQRTERGDSAVYLCASSLTYGNEQFFGPGTRLTVL.